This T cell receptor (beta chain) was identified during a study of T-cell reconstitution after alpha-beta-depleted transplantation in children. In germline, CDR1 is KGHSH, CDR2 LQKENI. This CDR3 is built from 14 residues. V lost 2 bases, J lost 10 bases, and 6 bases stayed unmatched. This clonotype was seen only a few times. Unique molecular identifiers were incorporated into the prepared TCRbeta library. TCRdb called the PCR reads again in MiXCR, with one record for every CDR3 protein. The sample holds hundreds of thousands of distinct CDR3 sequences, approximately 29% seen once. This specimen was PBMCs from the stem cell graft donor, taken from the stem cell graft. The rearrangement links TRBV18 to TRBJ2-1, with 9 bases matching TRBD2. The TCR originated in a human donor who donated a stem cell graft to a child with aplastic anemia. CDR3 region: CASSPIAGEKEQFF. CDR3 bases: TGTGCCAGCTCACCAATAGCGGGAGAAAAGGAGCAGTTCTTC.